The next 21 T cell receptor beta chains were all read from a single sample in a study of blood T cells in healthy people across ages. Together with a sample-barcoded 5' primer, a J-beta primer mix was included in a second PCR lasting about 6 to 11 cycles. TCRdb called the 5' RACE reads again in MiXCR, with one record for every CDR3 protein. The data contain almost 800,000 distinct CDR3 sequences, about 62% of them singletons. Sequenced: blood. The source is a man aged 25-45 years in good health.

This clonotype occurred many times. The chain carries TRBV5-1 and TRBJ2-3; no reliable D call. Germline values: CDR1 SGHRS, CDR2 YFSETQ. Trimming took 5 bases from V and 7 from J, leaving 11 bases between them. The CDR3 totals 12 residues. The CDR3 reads CASRASVYTQYF. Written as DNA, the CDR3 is TGCGCCAGCAGAGCCAGCGTCTATACGCAGTATTTT.

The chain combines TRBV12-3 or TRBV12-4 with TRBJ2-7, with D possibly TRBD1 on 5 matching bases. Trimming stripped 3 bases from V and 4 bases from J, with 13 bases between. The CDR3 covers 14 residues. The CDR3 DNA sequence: TGTGCCAGCAGTTTGGGCAGGGTGGCGTACGAGCAGTACTTC. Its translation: CASSLGRVAYEQYF.

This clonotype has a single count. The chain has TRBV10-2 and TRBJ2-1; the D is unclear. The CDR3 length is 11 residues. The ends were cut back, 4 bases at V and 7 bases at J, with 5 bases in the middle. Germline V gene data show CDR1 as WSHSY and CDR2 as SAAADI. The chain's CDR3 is CASSVKNEQFF. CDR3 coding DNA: TGCGCCAGCAGTGTAAAGAATGAGCAGTTCTTC.

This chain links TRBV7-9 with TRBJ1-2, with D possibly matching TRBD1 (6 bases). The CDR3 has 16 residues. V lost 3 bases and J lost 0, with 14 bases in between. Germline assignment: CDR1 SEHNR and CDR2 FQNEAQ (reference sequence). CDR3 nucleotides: TGTGCCAGCAGCTTCCCGTTAGGACAGACTAACTATGGCTACACCTTC. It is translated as CASSFPLGQTNYGYTF.

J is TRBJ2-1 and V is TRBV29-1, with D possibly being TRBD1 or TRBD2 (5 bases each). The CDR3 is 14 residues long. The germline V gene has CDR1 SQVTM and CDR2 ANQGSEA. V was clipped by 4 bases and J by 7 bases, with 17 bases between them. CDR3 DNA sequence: TGCAGCGTTGTGTCGGGTGGGGGTCTTAATGAGCAGTTCTTC. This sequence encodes CSVVSGGGLNEQFF.

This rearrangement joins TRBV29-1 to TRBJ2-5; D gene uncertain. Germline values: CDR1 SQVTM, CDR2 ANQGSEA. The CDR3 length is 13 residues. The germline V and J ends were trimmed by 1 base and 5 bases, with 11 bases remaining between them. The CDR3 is CSVEVIKGETQYF. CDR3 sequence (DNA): TGCAGCGTTGAAGTCATCAAAGGGGAGACCCAGTACTTC. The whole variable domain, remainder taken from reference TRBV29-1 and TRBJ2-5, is SAVISQKPSRDICQRGTSLTIQCQVDSQVTMMFWYRQQPGQSLTLIATANQGSEATYESGFVIDKFPISRPNLTFSTLTVSNMSPEDSSIYLCSVEVIKGETQYFGPGTRLLVL.

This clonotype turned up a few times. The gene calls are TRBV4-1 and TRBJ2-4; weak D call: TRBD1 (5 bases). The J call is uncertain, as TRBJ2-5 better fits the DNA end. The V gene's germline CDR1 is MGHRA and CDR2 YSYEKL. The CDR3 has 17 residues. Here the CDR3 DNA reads TGCGCCAGCAGCCAAGTAAAAGGGGCCGCCATGGGGGAGACCCAGTACTTC. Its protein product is CASSQVKGAAMGETQYF.

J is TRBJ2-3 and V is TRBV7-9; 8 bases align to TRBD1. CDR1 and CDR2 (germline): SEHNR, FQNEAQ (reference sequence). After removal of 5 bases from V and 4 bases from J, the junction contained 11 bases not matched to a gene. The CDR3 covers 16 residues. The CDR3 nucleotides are TGTGCCAGCAGCCCACGGACAGGGCATATTGCAGATACGCAGTATTTT. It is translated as CASSPRTGHIADTQYF.

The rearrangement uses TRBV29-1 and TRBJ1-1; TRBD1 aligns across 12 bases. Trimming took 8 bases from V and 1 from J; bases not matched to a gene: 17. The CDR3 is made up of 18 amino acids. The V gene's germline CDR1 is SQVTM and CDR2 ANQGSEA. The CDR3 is CSTRDRGRGEGSNTEAFF. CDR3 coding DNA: TGCAGCACCCGGGACAGGGGGCGCGGGGAGGGTTCGAACACTGAAGCTTTCTTT.

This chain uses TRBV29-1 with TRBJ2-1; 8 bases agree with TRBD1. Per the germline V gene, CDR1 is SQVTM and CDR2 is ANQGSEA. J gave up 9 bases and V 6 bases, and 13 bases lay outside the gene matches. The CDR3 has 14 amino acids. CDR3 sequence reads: CSVLTGALRGEQFF. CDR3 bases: TGCAGCGTCTTGACAGGGGCCCTAAGAGGTGAGCAGTTCTTC.

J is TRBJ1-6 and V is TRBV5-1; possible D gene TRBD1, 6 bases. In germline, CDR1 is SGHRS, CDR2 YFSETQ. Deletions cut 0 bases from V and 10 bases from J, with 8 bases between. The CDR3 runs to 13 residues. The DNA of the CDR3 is TGCGCCAGCAGCTTGGGCGGGGGCTCACCCCTCCACTTT. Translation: CASSLGGGSPLHF.

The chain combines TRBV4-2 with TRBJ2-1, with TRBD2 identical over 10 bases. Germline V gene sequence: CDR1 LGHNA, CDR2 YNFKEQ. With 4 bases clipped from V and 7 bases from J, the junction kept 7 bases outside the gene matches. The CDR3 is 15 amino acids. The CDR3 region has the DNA TGTGCCAGCAGCCTCGGGACTAGCGAGAAGAATGAGCAGTTCTTC. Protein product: CASSLGTSEKNEQFF.

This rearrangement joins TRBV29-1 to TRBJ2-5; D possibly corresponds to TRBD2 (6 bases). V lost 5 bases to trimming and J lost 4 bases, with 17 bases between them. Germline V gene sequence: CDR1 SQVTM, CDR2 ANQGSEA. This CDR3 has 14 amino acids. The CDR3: CSVYRELKGETQYF. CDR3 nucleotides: TGCAGCGTTTATCGGGAGCTTAAAGGAGAGACCCAGTACTTC.

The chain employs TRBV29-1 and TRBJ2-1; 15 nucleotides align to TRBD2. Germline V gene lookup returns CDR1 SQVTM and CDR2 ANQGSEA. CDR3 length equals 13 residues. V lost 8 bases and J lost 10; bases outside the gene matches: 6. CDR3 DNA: TGCAGCACGGGACTAGCGGGAGGTAGGGAGCAGTTCTTC. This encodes CSTGLAGGREQFF.

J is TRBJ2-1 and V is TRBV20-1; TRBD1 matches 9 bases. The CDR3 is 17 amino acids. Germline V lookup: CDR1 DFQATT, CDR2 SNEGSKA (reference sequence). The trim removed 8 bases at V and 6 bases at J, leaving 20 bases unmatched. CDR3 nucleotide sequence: TGCAGTTCTATCCCCCGGTTGGGGACAGGGCAATTCAATGAGCAGTTCTTC. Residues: CSSIPRLGTGQFNEQFF.

CDR3 sequence (DNA): TGTGCCAGCAGACGTACAGGGGGTAGCAATCAGCCCCAGCATTTT. Its protein is CASRRTGGSNQPQHF. The V call is TRBV2, the J call TRBJ1-5, with 8 nucleotides matching TRBD1. The germline V gene encodes CDR1 SNHLY and CDR2 FYNNEI. The CDR3 covers 15 residues. V gave up 6 bases and J gave up 0 bases; unmatched junction bases: 4. Combining the CDR3 with reference TRBV2 and TRBJ1-5 gives the whole variable domain EPEVTQTPSHQVTQMGQEVILRCVPISNHLYFYWYRQILGQKVEFLVSFYNNEISEKSEIFDDQFSVERPDGSNFTLKIRSTKLEDSAMYFCASRRTGGSNQPQHFGDGTRLSIL.

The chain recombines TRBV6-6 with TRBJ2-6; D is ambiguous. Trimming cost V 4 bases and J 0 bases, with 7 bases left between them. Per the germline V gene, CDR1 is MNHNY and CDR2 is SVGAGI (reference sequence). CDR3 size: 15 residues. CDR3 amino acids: CASSSKVSGANVLTF. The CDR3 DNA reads TGTGCCAGCAGTTCAAAGGTCTCTGGGGCCAACGTCCTGACTTTC.

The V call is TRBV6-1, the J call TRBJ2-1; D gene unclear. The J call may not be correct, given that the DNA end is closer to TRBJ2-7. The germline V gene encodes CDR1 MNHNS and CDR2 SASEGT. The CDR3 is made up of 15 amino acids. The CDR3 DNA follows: TGTGCCAGCAGTGAAGATGGTGGGTCCTACAATGAGCAGTACTTC. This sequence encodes CASSEDGGSYNEQYF.

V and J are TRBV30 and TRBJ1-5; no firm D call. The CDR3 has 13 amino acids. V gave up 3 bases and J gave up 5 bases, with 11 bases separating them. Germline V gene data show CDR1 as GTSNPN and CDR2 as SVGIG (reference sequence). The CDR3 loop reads CAWSTAEDQPQHF. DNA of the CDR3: TGTGCCTGGAGCACGGCGGAAGATCAGCCCCAGCATTTT.

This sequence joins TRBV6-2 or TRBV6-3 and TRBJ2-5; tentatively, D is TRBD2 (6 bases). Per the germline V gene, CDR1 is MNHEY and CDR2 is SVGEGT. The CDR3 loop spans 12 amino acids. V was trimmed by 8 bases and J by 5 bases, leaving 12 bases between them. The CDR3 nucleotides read TGTGCCAGCGAATCGGCGGGGGAGACCCAGTACTTC. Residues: CASESAGETQYF.

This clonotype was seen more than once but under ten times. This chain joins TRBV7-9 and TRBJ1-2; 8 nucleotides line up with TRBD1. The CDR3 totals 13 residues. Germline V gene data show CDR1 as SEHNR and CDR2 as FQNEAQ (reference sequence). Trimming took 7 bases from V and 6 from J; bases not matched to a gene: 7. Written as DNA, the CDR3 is TGTGCCAGCACCCCTACGGACAGGGATGGCTACACCTTC. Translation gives CASTPTDRDGYTF.